Listed below are T cell receptor beta chains from one sample, sequenced in a study of OX40 agonist ivuxolimab in advanced cancers. Sequencing used immunoSEQ multiplex PCR; TCRdb keeps in-frame clones, though not all of them. The sample lists approximately 30,000 clones, 70% to 90% occurring once. The specimen was CD4+ or CD8+ T cells sorted from blood, collected in a trial of the OX40 agonist ivuxolimab. Receptors were obtained from an adult with an advanced solid tumor such as melanoma, head and neck, liver or kidney cancer. CDR3s include the opening cysteine and the closing phenylalanine or tryptophan. A D gene is named only where the DNA matches it firmly. Size values are once, few and many counts, or a class for expanded clones, and some rows have none.

v_gene: TRBV27; d_gene: -; abundance: -; j_gene: TRBJ2-6; CDR3aa: CASSYGGFGGANVLTF; CDR3nt: TGTGCCAGCAGTTACGGGGGCTTTGGAGGGGCCAACGTCCTGACTTTC
v_gene: TRBV9; d_gene: -; abundance: -; j_gene: TRBJ2-6; CDR3aa: CASSVNGANVLTF; CDR3nt: TGTGCCAGCAGCGTAAATGGGGCCAACGTCCTGACTTTC
v_gene: TRBV5-1; d_gene: -; abundance: -; j_gene: TRBJ2-2; CDR3aa: CASSLVAVDTGELFF; CDR3nt: TGCGCCAGCAGCTTGGTCGCCGTAGACACCGGGGAGCTGTTTTTT
v_gene: TRBV27; d_gene: TRBD2; abundance: -; j_gene: TRBJ2-7; CDR3aa: CASSAPGLPYEQYF; CDR3nt: TGTGCCAGCAGTGCCCCGGGACTACCCTACGAGCAGTACTTC
v_gene: TRBV27; d_gene: -; abundance: -; j_gene: TRBJ2-5; CDR3aa: CASSPTRRGTETQYF; CDR3nt: TGTGCCAGCAGCCCGACCCGCAGGGGGACTGAGACCCAGTACTTC
v_gene: TRBV2; d_gene: TRBD1; abundance: few; j_gene: TRBJ2-2; CDR3aa: CASSEGQGAPPGELFF; CDR3nt: TGTGCCAGCAGTGAGGGGCAGGGGGCGCCCCCCGGGGAGCTGTTTTTT
v_gene: TRBV6-5; d_gene: TRBD2; abundance: -; j_gene: TRBJ2-2; CDR3aa: CASSYKRGPGELFF; CDR3nt: TGTGCCAGCAGTTACAAGCGGGGACCCGGGGAGCTGTTTTTT
v_gene: TRBV7-6; d_gene: -; abundance: -; j_gene: TRBJ2-3; CDR3aa: CASSLLGGTDTQCF; CDR3nt: TGTGCCAGCAGCTTACTAGGGGGGACAGATACGCAGTGTTTT
v_gene: TRBV2; d_gene: TRBD2; abundance: -; j_gene: TRBJ2-1; CDR3aa: CASGGGEINEQFF; CDR3nt: TGTGCCAGCGGCGGGGGAGAAATCAATGAGCAGTTCTTC
v_gene: TRBV19; d_gene: -; abundance: -; j_gene: TRBJ2-1; CDR3aa: CASSIVISSYNEQFF; CDR3nt: TGTGCCAGTAGTATAGTCATCAGCTCCTACAATGAGCAGTTCTTC
v_gene: TRBV9; d_gene: -; abundance: -; j_gene: TRBJ2-1; CDR3aa: CASSVAQGWNEQFF; CDR3nt: TGTGCCAGCAGCGTAGCACAGGGTTGGAATGAGCAGTTCTTC
v_gene: TRBV7-2; d_gene: -; abundance: -; j_gene: TRBJ2-5; CDR3aa: CASSSRYRVAQPETQYF; CDR3nt: TGTGCCAGCAGCTCTAGGTATCGGGTTGCCCAACCGGAGACCCAGTACTTC
v_gene: TRBV10-3; d_gene: -; abundance: few; j_gene: TRBJ1-5; CDR3aa: CAAGAGYQPQHF; CDR3nt: TGTGCCGCCGGGGCAGGATATCAGCCCCAGCATTTT
v_gene: TRBV9; d_gene: TRBD1; abundance: -; j_gene: TRBJ1-5; CDR3aa: CASSPGQGGNQPQHF; CDR3nt: TGTGCCAGCAGCCCCGGACAGGGGGGCAATCAGCCCCAGCATTTT
v_gene: TRBV10-1; d_gene: TRBD2; abundance: -; j_gene: TRBJ2-1; CDR3aa: CASSTSGRDWFF; CDR3nt: TGCGCCAGCAGTACTAGCGGGAGGGATTGGTTCTTC
v_gene: TRBV7-9; d_gene: -; abundance: -; j_gene: TRBJ1-1; CDR3aa: CASSFGPTEAFF; CDR3nt: TGTGCCAGCAGCTTCGGCCCCACTGAAGCTTTCTTT
v_gene: TRBV29-1; d_gene: -; abundance: -; j_gene: TRBJ2-4; CDR3aa: CSVVLGTQNIQYF; CDR3nt: TGCAGCGTTGTCCTCGGGACTCAAAACATTCAGTACTTC
v_gene: TRBV7-9; d_gene: TRBD2; abundance: -; j_gene: TRBJ2-5; CDR3aa: CASSLASSGTSRGETQYF; CDR3nt: TGTGCCAGCAGCTTAGCATCCTCTGGGACTAGCCGTGGGGAGACCCAGTACTTC
v_gene: TRBV27; d_gene: -; abundance: -; j_gene: TRBJ1-5; CDR3aa: CASSLGGKVSNQPQHF; CDR3nt: TGTGCCAGCAGTTTAGGGGGGAAGGTCAGCAATCAGCCCCAGCATTTT
v_gene: TRBV20-1; d_gene: -; abundance: -; j_gene: TRBJ2-7; CDR3aa: CSARSSEQYF; CDR3nt: TGCAGTGCTAGGAGTTCCGAGCAGTACTTC
v_gene: TRBV27; d_gene: TRBD1; abundance: -; j_gene: TRBJ2-7; CDR3aa: CASSWTGLPYEQYF; CDR3nt: TGTGCCAGCAGTTGGACAGGGTTGCCCTACGAGCAGTACTTC
v_gene: TRBV7-9; d_gene: TRBD1; abundance: -; j_gene: TRBJ1-4; CDR3aa: CASSSRTGINEKLFF; CDR3nt: TGTGCCAGCAGCTCCCGGACAGGTATAAATGAAAAACTGTTTTTT
v_gene: TRBV15; d_gene: TRBD2; abundance: -; j_gene: TRBJ2-2; CDR3aa: CATSTLDINPGTTHTGELFF; CDR3nt: TGTGCCACCAGCACTCTGGACATCAACCCCGGGACTACCCACACCGGGGAGCTGTTTTTT
v_gene: TRBV27; d_gene: TRBD2; abundance: once; j_gene: TRBJ2-6; CDR3aa: CASSPTTSGNAGANVLTF; CDR3nt: TGTGCCAGCAGTCCTACGACTAGCGGGAACGCTGGGGCCAACGTCCTGACTTTC
v_gene: TRBV5-1; d_gene: -; abundance: once; j_gene: TRBJ1-5; CDR3aa: CASSLRVGGRSNQPQHF; CDR3nt: TGCGCCAGCAGCCTGAGGGTAGGGGGTAGAAGCAATCAGCCCCAGCATTTT
v_gene: TRBV10-3; d_gene: -; abundance: few; j_gene: TRBJ2-3; CDR3aa: CAIRPKGQGTDTQYF; CDR3nt: TGTGCCATCAGACCAAAGGGTCAGGGGACAGATACGCAGTATTTT
v_gene: TRBV11-2; d_gene: -; abundance: -; j_gene: TRBJ2-7; CDR3aa: CASSVGRTPSYEQYF; CDR3nt: TGTGCCAGCAGCGTGGGACGGACCCCTTCCTACGAGCAGTACTTC
v_gene: TRBV19; d_gene: -; abundance: -; j_gene: TRBJ2-2; CDR3aa: CASSIDDTGELFF; CDR3nt: TGTGCCAGTAGTATAGATGACACCGGGGAGCTGTTTTTT
v_gene: TRBV27; d_gene: -; abundance: -; j_gene: TRBJ1-5; CDR3aa: CASSSAAGVLSNQPQHF; CDR3nt: TGTGCCAGCAGTTCCGCCGCTGGGGTACTTAGCAATCAGCCCCAGCATTTT
v_gene: TRBV6-5; d_gene: -; abundance: -; j_gene: TRBJ1-3; CDR3aa: CASSLGRVYGNTIYF; CDR3nt: TGTGCCAGCAGCCTCGGTAGGGTCTATGGAAACACCATATATTTT
v_gene: TRBV6-5; d_gene: TRBD1; abundance: few; j_gene: TRBJ2-7; CDR3aa: CASRGGQGGTYEQYF; CDR3nt: TGTGCCAGCAGGGGGGGACAGGGGGGAACCTACGAGCAGTACTTC
v_gene: TRBV7-8; d_gene: -; abundance: -; j_gene: TRBJ1-1; CDR3aa: CASSLWDPRDTEAFF; CDR3nt: TGTGCCAGCAGCTTATGGGACCCTAGGGACACTGAAGCTTTCTTT
v_gene: TRBV7-2; d_gene: -; abundance: -; j_gene: TRBJ2-3; CDR3aa: CASSLVPGVDTQYF; CDR3nt: TGTGCCAGCAGCTTAGTACCGGGAGTAGATACGCAGTATTTT
v_gene: TRBV5-5; d_gene: -; abundance: few; j_gene: TRBJ2-7; CDR3aa: CASSTRDTGQYEQYF; CDR3nt: TGTGCCAGCAGCACCAGGGATACCGGACAATACGAGCAGTACTTC
v_gene: TRBV14; d_gene: TRBD1; abundance: -; j_gene: TRBJ2-7; CDR3aa: CASSHGQGIYEQYF; CDR3nt: TGTGCCAGCAGCCACGGACAGGGGATCTACGAGCAGTACTTC
v_gene: TRBV7-2; d_gene: -; abundance: few; j_gene: TRBJ2-3; CDR3aa: CASSLERGNTDTQYF; CDR3nt: TGTGCCAGCAGCTTAGAGAGGGGTAACACAGATACGCAGTATTTT
v_gene: TRBV7-7; d_gene: -; abundance: -; j_gene: TRBJ2-2; CDR3aa: CASSDSGTTNTGELFF; CDR3nt: TGTGCCAGCAGCGATTCCGGGACAACGAACACCGGGGAGCTGTTTTTT
v_gene: TRBV5-6; d_gene: -; abundance: -; j_gene: TRBJ1-1; CDR3aa: CASSFGQTNTEAFF; CDR3nt: TGTGCCAGCAGCTTTGGGCAGACGAACACTGAAGCTTTCTTT
v_gene: TRBV27; d_gene: -; abundance: -; j_gene: TRBJ1-2; CDR3aa: CASRPGGGGYGYTF; CDR3nt: TGTGCCAGCAGACCCGGGGGAGGGGGGTATGGCTACACCTTC